This T cell receptor (beta chain) was profiled in a study of T cell repertoires in cytomegalovirus infection. Study summary: It was the public TCR beta signatures that indicated both CMV infection and matching HLA type.

TCRdb analysed the reads with MiXCR anew, one entry per CDR3 protein. The sample holds 500,000 to 600,000 distinct CDR3 sequences, approximately 16% seen once. Study-level findings and limits: Frequencies of public TCR beta families were cumulated, and this identified carriers of CMV plus the relevant HLA. Clonotype analysis showed dominance of the ex vivo response by HLA-C-restricted CMV-specific TCR beta clonotypes.

As concerns this clonotype: Its antigen is not known.

Material for sequencing was CD8+ T cells from PBMCs. This sequence was found in a human donor in good health (CMV status not recorded). Some clones in this sample may be carry-over from other donors' samples.

CDR3 in DNA: TGTGCCAGCGACGAGGTGGTTGAGCAGTTCTTC. Its translation is CASDEVVEQFF. This sequence joins TRBV2 and TRBJ2-1; D gene uncertain. Germline V gene data show CDR1 as SNHLY and CDR2 as FYNNEI. The CDR3 has 11 amino acids. The V end lost 8 bases, the J end lost 9 bases, and 11 bases lay between the germline ends. The whole variable domain, remainder taken from reference TRBV2 and TRBJ2-1, is EPEVTQTPSHQVTQMGQEVILRCVPISNHLYFYWYRQILGQKVEFLVSFYNNEISEKSEIFDDQFSVERPDGSNFTLKIRSTKLEDSAMYFCASDEVVEQFFGPGTRLTVL.